The 32 T cell receptor beta chains below all came from one sample that was sequenced in a study of beta chain features in type 1 diabetes. The entirety of the isolated RNA underwent reverse transcription, so expressed TCRB transcripts were sequenced. Some clones are missing from TCRdb's copy, which holds only in-frame ones; the method was immunoSEQ multiplex PCR. The table shows about 410,000 clones, with over 11% occurring only once. Sequencing was performed on naive CD4+ T cells from blood. These receptors were collected from a man aged 25-45 years in good health.

This clone was detected only a few times. This chain connects TRBV10-3 to TRBJ2-1; D is perhaps TRBD2 (6 bases). CDR1 ENHRY and CDR2 SYGVKD come from the germline V gene. The CDR3 spans 16 residues. V shed 5 bases and J shed 4 bases, with 18 bases lying between them. CDR3 protein: CAISPSAGQGYNEQFF. DNA for the CDR3: TGTGCCATCAGTCCCTCCGCGGGGCAGGGTTACAATGAGCAGTTCTTC.

This clone was detected only a few times. The chain recombines TRBV10-3 with TRBJ2-7, with TRBD2 matching over 8 bases. The CDR3 has 14 amino acids. Trimming at V came to 4 bases and at J to 6 bases, leaving 8 bases not matched to a gene. CDR1 is ENHRY and CDR2 is SYGVKD in the germline V gene. The DNA for the CDR3 is TGTGCCATCAGTGCACTAGCGGAGGTTTCCGAGCAGTACGTC. Protein: CAISALAEVSEQYV.

The chain links TRBV11-2 to TRBJ1-6; 9 bases fit TRBD1. Germline V lookup: CDR1 SGHAT, CDR2 FQNNGV. The CDR3 totals 15 residues. After removal of 5 bases from V and 7 bases from J, the junction contained 6 bases not matched to a gene. The CDR3 reads CASSLGTGWNSPLHF. CDR3 sequence (DNA): TGTGCCAGCAGCCTGGGGACAGGGTGGAATTCACCCCTCCACTTT.

This clone was observed a handful of times. The rearrangement links TRBV2 to TRBJ2-7; maybe TRBD2 (6 bases). Trimming removed 6 bases from V and 0 bases from J, with 15 bases in between. The CDR3 has 15 amino acids. The germline V gene has CDR1 SNHLY and CDR2 FYNNEI. CDR3 in amino acids: CASSQSGWSSYEQYV. CDR3 nucleotides: TGTGCCAGCAGCCAGAGCGGGTGGAGCTCCTACGAGCAGTACGTC.

This clone was found a few times. This sequence joins TRBV9 and TRBJ2-3, with 8 bases identical to TRBD2. V gave up 0 bases and J gave up 2 bases; unmatched junction bases: 5. The CDR3 loop spans 16 amino acids. Germline loops: CDR1 SGDLS, CDR2 YYNGEE. The CDR3 here is CASSVDERGNTDTQYF. The CDR3 region has the DNA TGTGCCAGCAGCGTAGACGAGCGGGGGAACACAGATACGCAGTATTTT.

In regard to this clone: Other nucleotide sequences from this sample produce the same CDR3. The chain links TRBV5-1 to TRBJ1-1; no clear D. V shed 0 bases and J shed 2 bases, with 5 bases lying between them. Per the germline V gene, CDR1 is SGHRS and CDR2 is YFSETQ. The CDR3 totals 13 residues. CDR3 residues: CASSLGRNTEAFF. The CDR3 DNA sequence: TGCGCCAGCAGCTTGGGCCGAAACACTGAAGCTTTCTTT.

The chain has TRBV18 and TRBJ2-5, with D unclear. From germline, CDR1 is KGHSH and CDR2 LQKENI. The CDR3 has 10 amino acids. V lost 8 bases to trimming and J lost 5 bases, with 6 bases between them. The CDR3 nucleotides read TGTGCCAGCCCCCTCGAGACCCAGTACTTC. It is translated as CASPLETQYF.

The rearrangement uses TRBV19 and TRBJ2-3; D uncertain. Deletions cut 5 bases from V and 3 bases from J, with 6 bases between. The CDR3 is 12 residues long. Germline assignment: CDR1 LNHDA and CDR2 SQIVND (reference sequence). Here the CDR3 reads CASSVGTDTQYF. DNA of the CDR3: TGTGCCAGTAGTGTTGGAACAGATACGCAGTATTTT.

The chain joins TRBV7-9 to TRBJ2-3; 9 bases align to TRBD1. V lost 10 bases to trimming and J lost 4 bases; unmatched junction nucleotides: 6. This CDR3 spans 13 amino acids. Germline CDR1 and CDR2: SEHNR and FQNEAQ (reference sequence). CDR3 residues: CAIPGQGADTQYF. CDR3 nucleotides: TGTGCCATACCGGGACAGGGTGCAGATACGCAGTATTTT. Using reference TRBV7-9 and TRBJ2-3 for the parts outside the CDR3, the full variable domain is DTGVSQNPRHKITKRGQNVTFRCDPISEHNRLYWYRQTLGQGPEFLTYFQNEAQLEKSRLLSDRFSAERPKGSFSTLEIQRTEQGDSAMYLCAIPGQGADTQYFGPGTRLTVL.

This chain uses TRBV7-2 with TRBJ2-1, with a weak D call TRBD1 (7 bases). The CDR3 loop spans 17 amino acids. Germline CDR1 SGHTA, CDR2 FQGNSA. Trimming removed 5 bases at V and 6 bases at J, with 23 bases between. DNA for the CDR3: TGTGCCAGCAGCCCCAACAGGGCGGGACAGCATGGCAATGAGCAGTTCTTC. It encodes CASSPNRAGQHGNEQFF.

This clone was observed a handful of times. The V call is TRBV10-3, the J call TRBJ2-2; D remains unclear. The CDR3 spans 12 residues. The V end was cut by 3 bases, the J end by 6 bases, with 5 bases between. The germline V gene encodes CDR1 ENHRY and CDR2 SYGVKD. CDR3 loop: CAISDLPGELFF. CDR3 in DNA: TGTGCCATCAGTGACCTTCCCGGGGAGCTGTTTTTT.

V is TRBV27 and J is TRBJ1-1; D is unclear. Germline V CDR1 and CDR2: MNHEY, SMNVEV (reference sequence). V was shortened by 4 bases and J by 1 base, with 7 bases between the two germline ends. CDR3 length: 13 residues. The DNA for the CDR3 is TGTGCCAGCAGTTCTCGACGGAACACTGAAGCTTTCTTT. It yields the protein CASSSRRNTEAFF.

This clone came up a few times. The V and J genes are TRBV6-5 and TRBJ2-1; D unresolved. CDR3 size: 11 residues. The germline V gene encodes CDR1 MNHEY and CDR2 SVGAGI. The V end lost 6 bases, the J end lost 6 bases, and 6 bases lay between the germline ends. CDR3 nucleotides: TGTGCCAGCAGACGCCGCAATGAGCAGTTCTTC. It specifies CASRRRNEQFF.

This clone was counted a single time. V usage is TRBV11-3 and J usage is TRBJ2-7; a possible D gene is TRBD1 (6 bases). The germline gives CDR1 SGHNT, CDR2 YENEEA. The length of the CDR3 is 13 residues. CDR3 nucleotides: TGTGCCAGCAGCTCACACCGGGACACGGTAGGAAACGTC. Translating it yields CASSSHRDTVGNV.

This clone was found a few times. J is TRBJ2-5 and V is TRBV9; 10 nucleotides line up with TRBD2. Germline CDR1 is SGDLS and CDR2 is YYNGEE. CDR3 size: 15 residues. The junction had 5 bases not matched to a gene; V was cut back by 2 bases and J by 4 bases. The CDR3 region has the DNA TGTGCCAGCAGCGTCGGGACTAGCGCCCTAGAGACCCAGTACTTC. Protein product: CASSVGTSALETQYF.

V and J are TRBV25-1 and TRBJ2-3; D not resolved. The CDR3 loop spans 11 amino acids. The germline V gene encodes CDR1 MGHDK and CDR2 SYGVNS. V was shortened by 6 bases and J by 1 base, with 2 bases between the two germline ends. The CDR3 bases are TGTGCCAGCAGGGGCACAGATACGCAGTATTTT. Residues: CASRGTDTQYF.

J is TRBJ2-7 and V is TRBV5-6, with D possibly TRBD2 on 5 matching bases. The V and J ends lost 3 bases and 1 base respectively, with 5 bases between them. The germline CDR1 and CDR2 sequences are SGHDT and YYEEEE. The CDR3 loop spans 12 amino acids. For the CDR3, the DNA is TGTGCCAGCAGCTCGGGATCCTACGAGCAGTACGTC. Translated: CASSSGSYEQYV.

A few counts support this clone. The V call is TRBV7-9, the J call TRBJ1-2, with D hard to call. Deletions cut 5 bases from V and 5 bases from J, with 12 bases between. CDR3 length: 13 residues. Germline CDR1 and CDR2: SEHNR and FQNEAQ (reference sequence). This CDR3 reads CASSREGPYGYTF. The CDR3 DNA follows: TGTGCCAGCAGCCGCGAAGGCCCTTATGGCTACACCTTC.

This clone has just a few counts. The identical CDR3 is also encoded by other nucleotide sequences in the sample. This CDR3 is CASSRGGTGELFF. The CDR3 coding sequence is TGTGCCAGCAGCAGAGGAGGGACCGGGGAGCTGTTTTTT. V is TRBV7-9 and J is TRBJ2-2, with D tentatively TRBD2 (6 bases). The CDR3 has 13 amino acids. V lost 5 bases and J 5 bases, leaving 9 bases between the germline ends. Germline assignment: CDR1 SEHNR and CDR2 FQNEAQ (reference sequence). Full variable domain (rest looked up from reference TRBV7-9 and TRBJ2-2): DTGVSQNPRHKITKRGQNVTFRCDPISEHNRLYWYRQTLGQGPEFLTYFQNEAQLEKSRLLSDRFSAERPKGSFSTLEIQRTEQGDSAMYLCASSRGGTGELFFGEGSRLTVL.

This chain joins TRBV7-3 and TRBJ2-1; D gene uncertain. Trimming cost V 1 base and J 1 base, with 11 bases left between them. The CDR3 loop spans 16 amino acids. Germline assignment: CDR1 SGHTA and CDR2 FQGTGA. This CDR3 reads CASSLKPRSSYNEQFF. CDR3 in DNA: TGTGCCAGCAGCTTAAAGCCTAGGAGTTCCTACAATGAGCAGTTCTTC.

The CDR3 coding sequence is TGCGCCAGCAGTCAATCGTACCCAGATCTTACTAGCGGTGAGCAGTTCTTC. Amino acid sequence: CASSQSYPDLTSGEQFF. V usage is TRBV23-1 and J usage is TRBJ2-1; 8 bases match TRBD2. TRBV23-1 is recorded as an ORF, its role being uncertain. The CDR3 runs to 17 residues. V shed 0 bases, J shed 9 bases, and the junction held 13 bases outside the gene matches.

V gene TRBV2 combines with J gene TRBJ2-5, with 8 positions matching TRBD2. V dropped 5 bases and J dropped 5; count of bases not matched to a gene: 7. CDR1 SNHLY and CDR2 FYNNEI come from the germline V gene. The CDR3 has 14 residues. The CDR3 DNA reads as TGTGCCAGCAGTCGGAGGACTAGCATCGAGACCCAGTACTTC. It translates to CASSRRTSIETQYF.

This clone was seen more than once but under ten times. The J gene is TRBJ2-2, the V gene TRBV30, with D perhaps matching TRBD1 or TRBD2 (6 bases each). CDR1 is GTSNPN, CDR2 SVGIG, per germline (reference sequence). CDR3 length: 14 amino acids. Trimming took 8 bases from V and 2 from J, leaving 15 bases between them. As DNA, the CDR3 is TGTGCCAGGGGGGTCAGGCCTAACACCGGGGAGCTGTTTTTT. Protein product: CARGVRPNTGELFF.

In its sample, this clone was seen a few times. This chain joins TRBV13 and TRBJ2-7, with 7 bases aligning to TRBD1. The CDR3 covers 13 residues. The germline V gene encodes CDR1 PRHDT and CDR2 FYEKMQ (reference sequence). J gave up 4 bases and V 2 bases, and 2 bases lay outside the gene matches. The CDR3 reads CASSLTGVYEQYV. The DNA for the CDR3 is TGTGCCAGCAGCTTAACAGGGGTGTACGAGCAGTACGTC.

This clone has a handful of counts. This rearrangement joins TRBV4-1 to TRBJ2-7, with D possibly TRBD1 on 6 matching bases. Germline assignment: CDR1 MGHRA and CDR2 YSYEKL. The CDR3 has 15 residues. The ends were cut back, 2 bases at V and 3 bases at J, with 14 bases in the middle. CDR3 region: CASSQSSARGYEQYF. CDR3 sequence (DNA): TGCGCCAGCAGCCAATCTTCGGCCAGGGGCTACGAGCAGTACTTC.

The chain combines TRBV27 with TRBJ2-3, with a tentative D call TRBD2 (5 bases). There are 13 residues in the CDR3. Germline V gives CDR1 MNHEY, CDR2 SMNVEV (reference sequence). V was trimmed by 5 bases and J by 1 base, leaving 7 bases between them. CDR3 loop: CASSQRGTDTQYF. The CDR3 DNA reads TGTGCCAGCAGTCAGAGGGGCACAGATACGCAGTATTTT.

The gene calls are TRBV30 and TRBJ1-1; D unresolved. From germline, CDR1 is GTSNPN and CDR2 SVGIG (reference sequence). CDR3 size: 15 residues. V lost 1 base, J lost 0 bases, and 12 bases lay in between. The CDR3 DNA reads TGTGCCTGGAGTGGGGCGGGAAATATGAACACTGAAGCTTTCTTT. It yields the protein CAWSGAGNMNTEAFF.

This clone turned up a few times. The chain recombines TRBV9 with TRBJ2-5; the match to TRBD2 covers 7 bases. V shed 0 bases, J shed 2 bases, and the junction held 7 bases outside the gene matches. Looked up from germline, CDR1 is SGDLS and CDR2 is YYNGEE. The CDR3 runs 16 residues. The CDR3 reads CASSVVVGEGQETQYF. In DNA form, the CDR3 reads TGTGCCAGCAGCGTAGTAGTCGGGGAGGGACAAGAGACCCAGTACTTC.

This clone was observed a handful of times. This chain joins TRBV27 and TRBJ1-2; 7 positions agree with TRBD1. Trimming cost V 7 bases and J 8 bases; bases outside gene matches: 13. The length of the CDR3 is 14 residues. From germline, CDR1 is MNHEY and CDR2 SMNVEV (reference sequence). The CDR3 DNA is TGTGCCAGCAAGCCGACAGGGTGGCCTAACGGCTACACCTTC. This sequence encodes CASKPTGWPNGYTF.

This clone was detected only a few times. This sequence joins TRBV29-1 and TRBJ1-1; 8 positions agree with TRBD1. Germline V gene data show CDR1 as SQVTM and CDR2 as ANQGSEA. The CDR3 spans 14 residues. The junction had 9 bases not matched to a gene; V was cut back by 4 bases and J by 5 bases. CDR3 DNA: TGCAGCGTTGGTACAGGGGGTCTTAGGACTGAAGCTTTCTTT. Protein: CSVGTGGLRTEAFF.

V usage is TRBV14 and J usage is TRBJ2-5, with D perhaps TRBD1 or TRBD2 (5 bases each). Trimming took 0 bases from V and 4 from J, leaving 18 bases between them. Per the germline V gene, CDR1 is SGHDN and CDR2 is FVKESK. The CDR3 extends over 17 amino acids. DNA of the CDR3: TGTGCCAGCAGCCAAGACCCCGGGACCCAGATTCTAGAGACCCAGTACTTC. It yields the protein CASSQDPGTQILETQYF. Complete variable domain (other parts from reference TRBV14 and TRBJ2-5): EAGVTQFPSHSVIEKGQTVTLRCDPISGHDNLYWYRRVMGKEIKFLLHFVKESKQDESGMPNNRFLAERTGGTYSTLKVQPAELEDSGVYFCASSQDPGTQILETQYFGPGTRLLVL.

The V gene is TRBV6-5, the J gene TRBJ2-3; 7 nucleotides match TRBD2. Germline V gene lookup returns CDR1 MNHEY and CDR2 SVGAGI. The CDR3 runs 15 residues. V gave up 6 bases and J gave up 1 base; unmatched junction bases: 7. The CDR3 DNA reads TGTGCCAGCAGGAAACTAGCGCGGGGCACAGATACGCAGTATTTT. Translation: CASRKLARGTDTQYF.